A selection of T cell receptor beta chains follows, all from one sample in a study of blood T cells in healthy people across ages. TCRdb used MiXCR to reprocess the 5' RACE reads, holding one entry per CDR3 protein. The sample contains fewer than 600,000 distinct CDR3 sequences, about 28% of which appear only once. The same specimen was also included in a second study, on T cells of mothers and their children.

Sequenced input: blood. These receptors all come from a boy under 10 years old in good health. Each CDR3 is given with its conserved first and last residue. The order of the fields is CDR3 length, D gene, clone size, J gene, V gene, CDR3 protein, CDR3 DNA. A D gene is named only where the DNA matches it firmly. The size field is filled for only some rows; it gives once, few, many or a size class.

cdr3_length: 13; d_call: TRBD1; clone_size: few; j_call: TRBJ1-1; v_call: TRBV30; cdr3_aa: CAWRDSMNTEAFF; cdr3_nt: TGTGCCTGGCGGGACAGCATGAACACTGAAGCTTTCTTT
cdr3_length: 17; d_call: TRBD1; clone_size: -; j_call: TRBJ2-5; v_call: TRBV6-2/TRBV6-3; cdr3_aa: CASSYPYLDRVQETQYF; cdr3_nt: TGTGCCAGCAGTTACCCGTACCTCGACAGGGTCCAAGAGACCCAGTACTTC
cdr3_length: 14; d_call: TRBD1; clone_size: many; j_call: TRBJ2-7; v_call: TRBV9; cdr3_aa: CASSPGTGTYEQYF; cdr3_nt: TGTGCCAGCAGCCCCGGGACAGGGACCTACGAGCAGTACTTC
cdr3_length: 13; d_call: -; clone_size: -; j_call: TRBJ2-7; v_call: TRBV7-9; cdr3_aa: CASSFATLGEQYF; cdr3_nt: TGTGCCAGCAGCTTTGCGACCCTGGGCGAGCAGTACTTC
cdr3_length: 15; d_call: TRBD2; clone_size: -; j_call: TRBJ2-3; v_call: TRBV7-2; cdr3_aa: CASSLGRGNADTQYF; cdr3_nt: TGTGCCAGCAGCTTAGGGCGGGGGAATGCAGATACGCAGTATTTT
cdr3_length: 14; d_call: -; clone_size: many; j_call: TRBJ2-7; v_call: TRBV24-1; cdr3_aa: CATSALLQVGEQYF; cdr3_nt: TGTGCCACCAGTGCCCTCCTGCAGGTGGGCGAGCAGTACTTC
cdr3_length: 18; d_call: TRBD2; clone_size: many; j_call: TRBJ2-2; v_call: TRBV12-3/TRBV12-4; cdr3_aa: CASSLDLMGLPHTGELFF; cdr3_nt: TGTGCCAGCAGTTTAGACCTCATGGGACTACCCCACACCGGGGAGCTGTTTTTT
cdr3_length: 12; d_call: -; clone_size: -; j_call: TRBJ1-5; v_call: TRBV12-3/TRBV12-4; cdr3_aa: CASGDGNQPQHF; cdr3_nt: TGTGCCAGCGGGGATGGAAATCAGCCCCAGCATTTT
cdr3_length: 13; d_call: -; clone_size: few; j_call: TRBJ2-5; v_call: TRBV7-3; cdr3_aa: CASSPTGLGSQYF; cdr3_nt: TGTGCCAGCAGCCCCACAGGGCTAGGGTCCCAGTACTTC
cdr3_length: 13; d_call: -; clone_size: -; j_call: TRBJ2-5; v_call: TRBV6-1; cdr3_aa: CASSETGYGTQYF; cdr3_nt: TGTGCCAGCAGTGAAACGGGATACGGGACCCAGTACTTC
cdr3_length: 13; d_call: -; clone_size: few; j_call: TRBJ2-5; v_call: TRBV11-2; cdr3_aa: CASSFGALETQYF; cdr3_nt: TGTGCCAGCAGCTTTGGTGCTCTAGAGACCCAGTACTTC
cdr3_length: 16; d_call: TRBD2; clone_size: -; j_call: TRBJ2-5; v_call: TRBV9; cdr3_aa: CASSVEPGGLLETQYF; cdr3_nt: TGTGCCAGCAGCGTAGAGCCGGGGGGGCTCTTGGAGACCCAGTACTTC
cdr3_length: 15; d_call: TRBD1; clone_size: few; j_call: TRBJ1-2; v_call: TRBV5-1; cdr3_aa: CASSLRTGMVYGYTF; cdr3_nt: TGCGCCAGCAGCTTACGGACAGGGATGGTTTATGGCTACACCTTC
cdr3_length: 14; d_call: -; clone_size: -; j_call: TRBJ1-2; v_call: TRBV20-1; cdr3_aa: CSARDSAGNYGYTF; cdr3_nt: TGCAGTGCTAGAGATAGTGCGGGTAACTATGGCTACACCTTC
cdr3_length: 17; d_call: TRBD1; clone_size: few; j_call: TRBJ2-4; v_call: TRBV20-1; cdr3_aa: CSARGSTGGLTKNIQYF; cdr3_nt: TGCAGTGCTAGGGGCTCGACAGGGGGCCTGACCAAAAACATTCAGTACTTC
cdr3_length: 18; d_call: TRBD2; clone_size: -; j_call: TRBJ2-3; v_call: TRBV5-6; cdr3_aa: CASTPRREADLKGDTQYF; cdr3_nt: TGTGCCAGCACCCCGCGACGGGAGGCCGACCTTAAGGGGGATACGCAGTATTTT
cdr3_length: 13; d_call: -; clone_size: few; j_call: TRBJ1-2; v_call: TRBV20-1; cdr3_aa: CSARTRGGYGYTF; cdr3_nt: TGCAGTGCTAGGACCAGGGGAGGCTATGGCTACACCTTC
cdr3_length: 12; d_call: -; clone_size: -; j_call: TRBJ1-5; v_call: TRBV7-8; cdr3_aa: CASSHPEQPQHF; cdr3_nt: TGTGCCAGCAGCCACCCCGAGCAGCCCCAGCATTTT
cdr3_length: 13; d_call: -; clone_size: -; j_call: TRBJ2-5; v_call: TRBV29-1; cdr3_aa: CSPDPADAETQYF; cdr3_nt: TGCAGTCCTGACCCGGCGGACGCGGAGACCCAGTACTTC
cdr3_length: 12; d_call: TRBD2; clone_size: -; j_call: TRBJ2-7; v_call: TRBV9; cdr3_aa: CASSTAGGEQYF; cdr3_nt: TGTGCCAGCAGCACGGCGGGAGGTGAGCAGTACTTC
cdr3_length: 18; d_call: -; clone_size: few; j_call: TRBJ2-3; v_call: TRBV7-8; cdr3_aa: CASSLGDPRTTSTDTQYF; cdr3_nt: TGTGCCAGCAGCTTAGGGGACCCCAGAACCACTAGCACAGATACGCAGTATTTT
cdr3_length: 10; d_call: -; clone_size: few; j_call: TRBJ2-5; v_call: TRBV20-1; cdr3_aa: CSASEETQYF; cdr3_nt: TGCAGTGCTAGTGAGGAGACCCAGTACTTC
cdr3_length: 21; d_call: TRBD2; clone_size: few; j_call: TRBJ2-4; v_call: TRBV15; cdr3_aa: CATSRFGLATYLGRVKNIQYF; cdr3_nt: TGTGCCACCAGCAGATTCGGACTAGCGACTTACCTAGGGCGAGTCAAAAACATTCAGTACTTC
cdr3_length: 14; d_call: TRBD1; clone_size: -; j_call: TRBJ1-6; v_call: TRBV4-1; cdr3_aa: CASGRTGGNSPLHF; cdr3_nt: TGCGCCAGCGGCCGGACAGGGGGTAATTCACCCCTCCACTTT
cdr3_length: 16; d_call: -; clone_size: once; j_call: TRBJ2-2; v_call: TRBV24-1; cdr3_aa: CATSDARTVNTGEPFF; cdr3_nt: TGTGCCACCAGTGATGCCAGGACAGTTAACACCGGGGAGCCGTTTTTT
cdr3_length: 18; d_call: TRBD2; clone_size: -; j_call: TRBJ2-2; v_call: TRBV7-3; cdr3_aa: CASSTGLAGGLYTGELFF; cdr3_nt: TGTGCCAGCAGCACGGGACTAGCGGGGGGGCTCTACACCGGGGAGCTGTTTTTT
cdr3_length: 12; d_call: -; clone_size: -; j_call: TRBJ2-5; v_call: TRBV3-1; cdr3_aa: CASSQVVETQYF; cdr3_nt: TGTGCCAGCAGCCAAGTAGTAGAGACCCAGTACTTC
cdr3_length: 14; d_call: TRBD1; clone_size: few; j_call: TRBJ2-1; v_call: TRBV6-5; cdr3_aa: CASSFQQGINEQFF; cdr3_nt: TGTGCCAGCAGCTTCCAACAGGGGATCAATGAGCAGTTCTTC
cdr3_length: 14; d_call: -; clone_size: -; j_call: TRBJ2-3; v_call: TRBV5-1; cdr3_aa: CASTDGASTDTQYF; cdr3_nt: TGCGCCAGCACCGACGGAGCTAGCACAGATACGCAGTATTTT
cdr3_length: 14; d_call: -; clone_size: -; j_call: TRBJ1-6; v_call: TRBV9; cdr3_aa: CASTDQDYNSPLHF; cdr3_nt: TGTGCCAGCACAGATCAAGATTATAATTCACCCCTCCACTTT
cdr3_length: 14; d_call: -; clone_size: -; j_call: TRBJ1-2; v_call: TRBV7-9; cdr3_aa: CASSLEAGVYGYTF; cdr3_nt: TGTGCCAGCAGCTTAGAGGCGGGGGTCTATGGCTACACCTTC
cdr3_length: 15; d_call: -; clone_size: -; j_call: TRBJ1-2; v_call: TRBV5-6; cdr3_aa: CASRTDRLYQRGYTF; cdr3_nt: TGTGCCAGCAGAACCGACAGGCTCTATCAGCGGGGCTACACCTTC
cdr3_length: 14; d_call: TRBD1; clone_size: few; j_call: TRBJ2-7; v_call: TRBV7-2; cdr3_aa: CASSLKGTGVEQYF; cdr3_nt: TGTGCCAGCAGCTTGAAGGGGACAGGGGTCGAGCAGTACTTC
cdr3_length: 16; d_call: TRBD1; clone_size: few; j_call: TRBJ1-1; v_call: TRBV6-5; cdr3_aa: CASSGGQGSWDTEAFF; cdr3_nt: TGTGCCAGCAGTGGGGGACAGGGATCATGGGACACTGAAGCTTTCTTT
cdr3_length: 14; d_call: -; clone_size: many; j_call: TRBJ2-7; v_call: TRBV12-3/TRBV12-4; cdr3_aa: CASSPSGNSYEQYF; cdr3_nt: TGTGCCAGCAGCCCCAGTGGGAACTCCTACGAGCAGTACTTC
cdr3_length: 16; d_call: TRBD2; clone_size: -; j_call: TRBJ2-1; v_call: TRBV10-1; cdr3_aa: CASRRPGGSPYNEQFF; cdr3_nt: TGCGCCAGCAGGAGACCGGGAGGGAGTCCCTACAATGAGCAGTTCTTC
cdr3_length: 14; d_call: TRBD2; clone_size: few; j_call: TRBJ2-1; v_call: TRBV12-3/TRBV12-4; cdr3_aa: CATFSGSSYNEQFF; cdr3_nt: TGTGCCACTTTTAGCGGGAGTTCCTACAATGAGCAGTTCTTC
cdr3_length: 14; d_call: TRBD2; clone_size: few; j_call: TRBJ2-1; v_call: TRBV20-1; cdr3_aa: CSAPQREGRDEQFF; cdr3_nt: TGCAGTGCTCCCCAGCGGGAGGGCCGGGATGAGCAGTTCTTC
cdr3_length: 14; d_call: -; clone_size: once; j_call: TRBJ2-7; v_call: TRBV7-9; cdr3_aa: CASSFTDRLPEQYF; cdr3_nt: TGTGCCAGCAGCTTTACCGACAGGTTGCCCGAGCAGTACTTC
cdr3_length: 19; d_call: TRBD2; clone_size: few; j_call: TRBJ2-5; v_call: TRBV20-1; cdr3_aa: CSARSTPSGITPVVKTQYF; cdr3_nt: TGCAGTGCTAGGTCGACCCCAAGCGGGATAACCCCAGTAGTGAAGACCCAGTACTTC
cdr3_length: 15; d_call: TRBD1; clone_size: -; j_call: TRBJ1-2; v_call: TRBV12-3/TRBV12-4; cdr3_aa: CASSPYRGSSYGYTF; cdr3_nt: TGTGCCAGCAGTCCTTACAGGGGCTCCTCCTATGGCTACACCTTC
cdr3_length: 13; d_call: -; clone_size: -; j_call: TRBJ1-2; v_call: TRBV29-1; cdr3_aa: CSVEDQGSYGYTF; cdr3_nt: TGCAGCGTTGAAGACCAGGGTAGCTATGGCTACACCTTC
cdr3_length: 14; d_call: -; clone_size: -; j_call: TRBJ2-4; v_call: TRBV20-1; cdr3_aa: CSARDNLGGRVQYF; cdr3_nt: TGCAGTGCTAGAGATAATTTGGGGGGACGGGTTCAGTACTTC
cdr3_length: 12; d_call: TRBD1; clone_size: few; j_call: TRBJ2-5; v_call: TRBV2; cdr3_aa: CAKGRGRETQYF; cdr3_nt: TGTGCAAAGGGCAGGGGGCGAGAGACCCAGTACTTC
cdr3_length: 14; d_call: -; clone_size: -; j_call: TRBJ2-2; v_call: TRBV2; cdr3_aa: CASRGTVNTGELFF; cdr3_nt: TGTGCCAGCAGGGGGACTGTAAACACCGGGGAGCTGTTTTTT
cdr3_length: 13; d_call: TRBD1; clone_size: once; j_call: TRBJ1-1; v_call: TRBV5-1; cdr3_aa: CASSFTTGAEAFF; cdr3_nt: TGCGCCAGCAGCTTTACGACAGGGGCTGAAGCTTTCTTT
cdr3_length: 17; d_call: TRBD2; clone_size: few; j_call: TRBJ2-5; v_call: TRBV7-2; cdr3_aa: CASSLESRTSGLETQYF; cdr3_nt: TGTGCCAGCAGCTTAGAATCCCGGACTAGCGGGTTGGAGACCCAGTACTTC
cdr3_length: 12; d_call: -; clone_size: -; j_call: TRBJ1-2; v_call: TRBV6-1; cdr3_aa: CASGRGHYGYTF; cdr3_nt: TGTGCCAGCGGCAGAGGTCACTATGGCTACACCTTC
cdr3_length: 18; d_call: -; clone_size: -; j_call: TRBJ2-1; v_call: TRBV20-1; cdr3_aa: CSAPSAYSRQSSYNEQFF; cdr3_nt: TGCAGTGCCCCGAGTGCTTATAGCCGACAGAGCTCCTACAATGAGCAGTTCTTC
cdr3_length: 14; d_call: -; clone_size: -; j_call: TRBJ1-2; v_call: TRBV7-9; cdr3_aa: CASTITGGSSGYTF; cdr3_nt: TGTGCCAGCACAATAACGGGGGGCAGCAGCGGCTACACCTTC
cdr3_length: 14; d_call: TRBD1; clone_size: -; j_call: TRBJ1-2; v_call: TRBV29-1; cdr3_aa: CSVEVGQEGYGYTF; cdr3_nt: TGCAGCGTTGAAGTAGGACAGGAGGGCTATGGCTACACCTTC